Each of the 28 T cell receptor beta chains below was sequenced from the same sample in a study of blood T cell repertoires in COVID-19. Libraries were prepared by immunoSEQ multiplex PCR; TCRdb keeps only in-frame clonotypes and omits some of them. The repertoire includes about 15,000 clones, roughly 70% of them detected once, and roughly 15% sits in the top ten. Sequenced input: peripheral blood. The receptors originated from a man between 60 and 70 years old with acute or convalescent COVID-19.

This clone was detected only once. The chain couples TRBV7-2 to TRBJ2-2, with TRBD2 as a possible D gene (7 bases). The germline V gene encodes CDR1 SGHTA and CDR2 FQGNSA. The CDR3 is 18 amino acids. The V gene lost 4 bases and the J gene lost 0 bases, with 18 bases spanning the gap. CDR3 sequence (DNA): TGTGCCAGCAGCTCACGTACCCGGGGGGCCTCGAACACCGGGGAGCTGTTTTTT. Its translation: CASSSRTRGASNTGELFF.

The chain has TRBV7-2 and TRBJ1-3; D is possibly TRBD1 (5 bases). Trimming took 1 base from V and 2 from J, leaving 12 bases between them. CDR1 SGHTA and CDR2 FQGNSA come from the germline V gene. This CDR3 spans 16 amino acids. This CDR3 reads CASSLVARGAGNTIYF. The CDR3 DNA sequence: TGTGCCAGCAGCTTAGTAGCGCGGGGGGCTGGAAACACCATATATTTT. The full variable domain, completed using reference TRBV7-2 and TRBJ1-3, is GAGVSQSPSNKVTEKGKDVELRCDPISGHTALYWYRQSLGQGLEFLIYFQGNSAPDKSGLPSDRFSAERTGGSVSTLTIQRTQQEDSAVYLCASSLVARGAGNTIYFGEGSWLTVV.

The rearrangement joins TRBV3-1 (or the pseudogene TRBV3-2) to TRBJ2-4; 10 nucleotides line up with TRBD1. The CDR3 has 17 residues. CDR1 and CDR2 (germline): LGHDT, YNNKEL (reference sequence). J was trimmed by 7 bases and V by 0 bases; bases with no gene match: 9. The CDR3 region is CASSQELRTGGRNIQYF. In DNA, the CDR3 is TGTGCCAGCAGCCAAGAACTCCGGACAGGGGGTCGGAACATTCAGTACTTC.

The J gene is TRBJ1-1, the V gene TRBV6-2 or TRBV6-3; TRBD1 matches at 7 bases. With 2 bases clipped from V and 4 bases from J, the junction kept 16 bases outside the gene matches. Germline V gene sequence: CDR1 MNHEY, CDR2 SVGEGT. There are 18 residues in the CDR3. The CDR3 here is CASSYESTGLMVFTEAFF. CDR3 nucleotides: TGTGCCAGCAGTTACGAGTCGACAGGGCTTATGGTTTTCACTGAAGCTTTCTTT.

The sample holds a few counts of this clone. V and J are TRBV2 and TRBJ1-4, with 10 bases matching TRBD1. CDR1 and CDR2 from the germline V gene are SNHLY and FYNNEI. The J segment lost 8 bases and the V segment lost 2 bases, leaving 8 bases of the junction unmatched. This CDR3 spans 16 amino acids. CDR3 sequence reads: CASSELGQGKVEKLFF. The CDR3 nucleotides read TGTGCCAGCAGTGAATTGGGACAGGGGAAGGTCGAAAAACTGTTTTTT.

This sequence joins TRBV7-2 and TRBJ1-6; 7 nucleotides match TRBD1. The CDR3 length is 14 residues. V lost 5 bases and J lost 9; bases outside the gene matches: 7. CDR1 and CDR2 (germline): SGHTA, FQGNSA. CDR3 nucleotide sequence: TGTGCCAGCAGCCCTCGACAGGGTGCTTCACCCCTCCACTTT. Its translation is CASSPRQGASPLHF.

CDR3 protein: CASSAGLLQPQHF. The DNA of the CDR3 is TGTGCCAGCAGTGCGGGTCTGTTGCAGCCCCAGCATTTT. The V call is TRBV6-1, the J call TRBJ1-5; D is undetermined. CDR1 MNHNS and CDR2 SASEGT come from the germline V gene. The germline V and J ends were trimmed by 4 bases and 7 bases, with 11 bases remaining between them. This CDR3 comprises 13 residues.

The chain recombines TRBV5-1 with TRBJ2-7, with D maybe TRBD1 (6 bases). This CDR3 spans 15 amino acids. Germline CDR1 and CDR2: SGHRS and YFSETQ. V gave up 0 bases and J gave up 4 bases, with 14 bases separating them. CDR3 loop: CASSLGGTRQYEQYF. The CDR3 DNA is TGCGCCAGCAGCTTGGGGGGGACAAGACAGTACGAGCAGTACTTC.

Relative to its sample, this clone is medium-sized. The CDR3 spells CARSFIEDWLSNTGELFF. In DNA form, the CDR3 reads TGTGCCAGAAGCTTTATTGAGGACTGGCTTTCGAACACCGGGGAGCTGTTTTTT. The rearrangement uses TRBV5-3 and TRBJ2-2; tentative D call: TRBD2 (5 bases). TRBV5-3 has ORF status, its function being uncertain. The length of the CDR3 is 18 residues. Trimming removed 2 bases at V and 0 bases at J, with 17 bases between.

The gene calls are TRBV7-9 and TRBJ2-7, with D maybe TRBD2 (5 bases). CDR1 and CDR2 (germline): SEHNR, FQNEAQ (reference sequence). The CDR3 covers 14 residues. Trimming shortened V by 5 bases and J by 5 bases, and 16 bases separated the two germline ends. The CDR3 nucleotides are TGTGCCAGCAGCCGTACCTTTAGCGTCCACGAGCAGTACTTC. It codes for CASSRTFSVHEQYF.

The chain couples TRBV18 to TRBJ1-1, with TRBD1 identical over 9 bases. J was trimmed by 1 base and V by 3 bases; bases with no gene match: 15. Germline V CDR1 and CDR2: KGHSH, LQKENI. The CDR3 has 19 amino acids. The CDR3 spells CASSPRLLTGGMENTEAFF. The CDR3 DNA reads TGTGCCAGCTCACCTCGTCTCCTGACAGGGGGGATGGAGAACACTGAAGCTTTCTTT.

The rearrangement links TRBV3-1 (or the pseudogene TRBV3-2) to TRBJ2-1; 8 bases fit TRBD1. Germline trimming cut 3 bases from V and 10 bases from J; bases unmatched to any gene: 11. CDR3 length: 15 residues. Germline V gene data show CDR1 as LGHDT and CDR2 as YNNKEL (reference sequence). The CDR3 DNA follows: TGTGCCAGCAGCCATAGTAATGGACAGGGCAACGAGCAGTTCTTC. It yields the protein CASSHSNGQGNEQFF.

This sequence joins TRBV6-6 and TRBJ1-5, with a weak D call TRBD1 (6 bases). V lost 1 base, J lost 5 bases, and 12 bases lay in between. The CDR3 covers 15 residues. CDR1 and CDR2 (germline): MNHNY, SVGAGI (reference sequence). CDR3 bases: TGTGCCAGCAGTTACTTCCAACAGGGAGATCAGCCCCAGCATTTT. Residues: CASSYFQQGDQPQHF.

The chain couples TRBV3-1 (or the pseudogene TRBV3-2) to TRBJ1-3, with a weak D call TRBD1 (5 bases). Germline CDR1 is LGHDT and CDR2 is YNNKEL (reference sequence). The CDR3 extends over 15 amino acids. Trimming shortened V by 5 bases and J by 0 bases, and 11 bases separated the two germline ends. The CDR3 DNA reads TGTGCCAGCAGCGACAGCCTGGGCTCTGGAAACACCATATATTTT. Residues: CASSDSLGSGNTIYF.

This chain links TRBV14 with TRBJ2-3; TRBD1 matches 8 bases. Germline CDR1 is SGHDN and CDR2 is FVKESK. V lost 8 bases and J lost 0; bases outside the gene matches: 4. The CDR3 spans 14 residues. CDR3 residues: CASSRTGSTDTQYF. CDR3 in DNA: TGTGCCAGCTCGAGGACAGGGAGCACAGATACGCAGTATTTT. Together with reference TRBV14 and TRBJ2-3, the CDR3 gives the full variable domain: EAGVTQFPSHSVIEKGQTVTLRCDPISGHDNLYWYRRVMGKEIKFLLHFVKESKQDESGMPNNRFLAERTGGTYSTLKVQPAELEDSGVYFCASSRTGSTDTQYFGPGTRLTVL.

V usage is TRBV6-5 and J usage is TRBJ1-6; possibly TRBD1 for D (6 bases). CDR3 length equals 16 residues. The germline gives CDR1 MNHEY, CDR2 SVGAGI. The V and J ends lost 0 bases and 0 bases respectively, with 6 bases between them. The CDR3 DNA reads as TGTGCCAGCAGTTACTCAGGGGGCTCCTATAATTCACCCCTCCACTTT. Translation: CASSYSGGSYNSPLHF.

The chain combines TRBV6-1 with TRBJ1-3; D gene ambiguous. Per the germline V gene, CDR1 is MNHNS and CDR2 is SASEGT. V lost 1 base and J lost 0, with 10 bases in between. The CDR3 covers 16 residues. The CDR3 nucleotides read TGTGCCAGCAGTGAAGTTGTCAGTTACTCTGGAAACACCATATATTTT. Translation gives CASSEVVSYSGNTIYF.

This clone was found once. At one end the junction does not follow the germline gene, possibly because of a read error. The sample holds other DNA sequences that translate to the same CDR3. J is TRBJ2-1 and V is TRBV6-2 or TRBV6-3, with 7 bases identical to TRBD2. The CDR3 contains 13 residues. Germline V gives CDR1 MNHEY, CDR2 SVGEGT. CDR3 DNA sequence: TGTGCCAGCAGTCGGCCTAGCGGCAATGAACAGTTCTTC. Residues: CASSRPSGNEQFF.

The chain is built from TRBV6-5 and TRBJ1-1; D uncertain. V was cut by 7 bases and J by 4 bases, with 13 bases left in between. The CDR3 sequence is 13 residues long. Germline lookup yields CDR1 MNHEY and CDR2 SVGAGI. CDR3 residues: CASTANGGTEAFF. In DNA, the CDR3 is TGTGCCAGCACGGCAAACGGCGGCACTGAAGCTTTCTTT.

The rearrangement uses TRBV18 and TRBJ2-7; 9 nucleotides line up with TRBD1. CDR1 and CDR2 (germline): KGHSH, LQKENI. CDR3 length equals 15 residues. J gave up 2 bases and V 0 bases, and 2 bases lay outside the gene matches. CDR3 nucleotide sequence: TGTGCCAGCTCACCACCAGACAGGGGGGCCTACGAGCAGTACTTC. It yields the protein CASSPPDRGAYEQYF.

This sequence joins TRBV27 and TRBJ1-5; no firm D call. Germline lookup yields CDR1 MNHEY and CDR2 SMNVEV (reference sequence). This CDR3 spans 14 amino acids. V was shortened by 6 bases and J by 6 bases, with 15 bases between the two germline ends. The CDR3 here is CASRPLGSSQPQHF. CDR3 sequence (DNA): TGTGCCAGCAGGCCTTTGGGTTCTAGTCAGCCCCAGCATTTT.

The chain couples TRBV6-2 or TRBV6-3 to TRBJ2-1, with TRBD1 matching 12 bases. CDR3 length: 17 residues. Losses at the gene ends were 5 bases for V and 7 bases for J; bases not matched to a gene: 12. The germline V gene has CDR1 MNHEY and CDR2 SVGEGT. The CDR3 DNA is TGTGCCAGCAGTCACCGTGCCAGGGACAGGGGGCGGAATGAGCAGTTCTTC. Its translation is CASSHRARDRGRNEQFF.

This chain connects TRBV30 to TRBJ1-3; perhaps TRBD1 as D (6 bases). The CDR3 spans 15 residues. Trimming removed 2 bases at V and 0 bases at J, with 11 bases between. Germline V CDR1 and CDR2: GTSNPN, SVGIG (reference sequence). This CDR3 reads CAWSLAGASGNTIYF. The CDR3 coding sequence is TGTGCCTGGAGTTTGGCGGGGGCCTCTGGAAACACCATATATTTT. Full variable domain (rest looked up from reference TRBV30 and TRBJ1-3): SQTIHQWPATLVQPVGSPLSLECTVEGTSNPNLYWYRQAAGRGLQLLFYSVGIGQISSEVPQNLSASRPQDRQFILSSKKLLLSDSGFYLCAWSLAGASGNTIYFGEGSWLTVV.

V is TRBV19 and J is TRBJ2-2, with TRBD1 as a possible D gene (7 bases). CDR1 LNHDA and CDR2 SQIVND come from the germline V gene (reference sequence). V lost 1 base and J 3 bases, leaving 12 bases between the germline ends. The CDR3 has 16 amino acids. Here the CDR3 DNA reads TGTGCCAGTAGTATAGGCGGGACAGCTTACACCGGGGAGCTGTTTTTT. This encodes CASSIGGTAYTGELFF.

This chain joins TRBV5-1 and TRBJ1-3; 8 bases line up with TRBD1. J lost 0 bases, V lost 1 base, and 12 bases had no gene match. This CDR3 region has 19 residues. Germline lookup yields CDR1 SGHRS and CDR2 YFSETQ. Here the CDR3 DNA reads TGCGCCAGCAGCTTGCAACCTAGACAGGGGCCCAGCTCTGGAAACACCATATATTTT. It is translated as CASSLQPRQGPSSGNTIYF.

This clone was found once. V usage is TRBV9 and J usage is TRBJ1-6; tentative D call: TRBD1 (5 bases). Germline-derived CDR1 and CDR2 are SGDLS and YYNGEE. This CDR3 comprises 16 residues. Between the trimmed V and J ends, which lost 4 bases and 4 bases, there was a span of 15 bases. In DNA form, the CDR3 reads TGTGCCAGCAGCCCTAGTCCGGACACTTATAATTCACCCCTCCACTTT. It yields the protein CASSPSPDTYNSPLHF.

The rearrangement joins TRBV19 to TRBJ2-2; the D gene is possibly TRBD1 (5 bases). V dropped 1 base and J dropped 8 bases, with 11 bases sitting between them. Germline V gives CDR1 LNHDA, CDR2 SQIVND (reference sequence). The CDR3 has 14 amino acids. CDR3 in DNA: TGTGCCAGTAGTATAGGACAGAATTTAGGGGAGCTGTTTTTT. The encoded protein is CASSIGQNLGELFF.

The chain uses TRBV9 and TRBJ1-3, with 7 nucleotides matching TRBD1. Per the germline V gene, CDR1 is SGDLS and CDR2 is YYNGEE. The CDR3 is made up of 16 amino acids. The V gene end was trimmed by 0 bases and the J gene end by 0 bases; junction bases not matched to a gene: 3. This chain's CDR3 is CASSVAGTVSGNTIYF. Here the CDR3 DNA reads TGTGCCAGCAGCGTAGCGGGGACAGTCTCTGGAAACACCATATATTTT. Supplemented by reference TRBV9 and TRBJ1-3, the full variable domain reads DSGVTQTPKHLITATGQRVTLRCSPRSGDLSVYWYQQSLDQGLQFLIQYYNGEERAKGNILERFSAQQFPDLHSELNLSSLELGDSALYFCASSVAGTVSGNTIYFGEGSWLTVV.